This T cell receptor beta chain was obtained from a study of cytomegalovirus exposure and HLA in healthy donors. Study findings and constraints: Researchers left out some V segments, among them TRBV6-2 and TRBV6-3, as indistinguishable.

Amplification used 60 Vbeta primers and 13 Jbeta primers. Using immunoSEQ multiplex PCR, the repertoire was profiled, and TCRdb retains in-frame clones only, with some absent. The sample carries roughly 150,000 clones, 75% to 90% recorded once. The V and J ends lost 3 bases and 5 bases, in that order; junction bases with no gene match: 15. This CDR3 is built from 17 residues. Germline V gene sequence: CDR1 SGHNT, CDR2 YYREEE (reference sequence). A note on this clone: Its antigen is unknown.

This clonotype originated in a male donor in good health and CMV-seronegative. Sequenced sample: PBMCs. The chain recombines TRBV5-4 with TRBJ2-3; 7 bases align to TRBD1. The CDR3 region is CASSSKQTGLLGDTQYF. The CDR3 coding sequence is TGTGCCAGCAGCTCCAAACAGACAGGGCTACTTGGAGATACGCAGTATTTT. Looking up the rest from reference TRBV5-4 and TRBJ2-3 gives the full variable domain: ETGVTQSPTHLIKTRGQQVTLRCSSQSGHNTVSWYQQALGQGPQFIFQYYREEENGRGNFPPRFSGLQFPNYSSELNVNALELDDSALYLCASSSKQTGLLGDTQYFGPGTRLTVL.